The T cell receptor (beta chain) described here comes from a study of T cells in Graves' hyperthyroidism and ophthalmopathy. As for the study in general: Specimen type is peripheral blood, collected at initial diagnosis prior to any treatment.

This clonotype was observed a handful of times. Researchers took RNA transcripts and amplified the TCR beta CDR3 regions from them. First-round RT-PCR of the TCR CDR3 relied on the HTBI primer set. One entry per CDR3 protein, called by TCRdb with MiXCR from the multiplex PCR reads. Of hundreds of thousands of distinct CDR3 sequences in the sample, roughly 22% were seen once. Inclusion characteristics of ophthalmopathy patients comprised a Clinical Activity Score of at least 3, a NOSPECS grade of at least 4, and duration under 3 months. PBMCs were obtained from about 10 ml fresh peripheral blood. This clonotype was sampled from a man younger than 40 with Graves' ophthalmopathy. The specimen sequenced was blood.

The CDR3 region has the DNA TGCAGTGCTAGGTACCCCTGGGCGGGAGGTTCGACAGATACGCAGTATTTT. Translated, it gives CSARYPWAGGSTDTQYF. The V gene is TRBV20-1, the J gene TRBJ2-3; 8 bases are shared with TRBD2. The ends lost 3 bases at V and 3 bases at J; junction bases unmatched: 14. Germline CDR1 reads DFQATT; CDR2 reads SNEGSKA (reference sequence). The length of the CDR3 is 17 residues.